This entry lists 28 T cell receptor beta chains sequenced from one sample in a study of CD8+ T cells in alopecia areata. TCR sequencing used cDNA made by reverse transcription of extracted RNA. The assay was immunoSEQ multiplex PCR, and TCRdb's table has in-frame clones only and misses some. The repertoire has 150,000 or so clones, around half of them found once; the top ten carry less than 20%. Sequenced material: CD8+ T cells sorted from blood, taken at week 0. Receptors were obtained from a human donor with alopecia areata.

This clone was observed a few times. The V gene is TRBV10-3, the J gene TRBJ1-5; D gene uncertain. This CDR3 is 14 amino acids long. In germline, CDR1 is ENHRY, CDR2 SYGVKD. V lost 0 bases and J 3 bases, leaving 6 bases between the germline ends. The CDR3 loop is CAISESIFNQPQHF. In DNA form, the CDR3 reads TGTGCCATCAGTGAGTCGATCTTCAATCAGCCCCAGCATTTT.

This clone occurred a few times. The gene calls are TRBV14 and TRBJ1-1, with D possibly matching TRBD1 (6 bases). V was clipped by 4 bases and J by 1 base, with 10 bases between them. Germline values: CDR1 SGHDN, CDR2 FVKESK. This CDR3 has 14 residues. CDR3 in amino acids: CASSLKTGNTEAFF. As DNA, the CDR3 is TGTGCCAGCAGCCTTAAGACAGGGAACACTGAAGCTTTCTTT.

This clone was seen only a few times. The chain joins TRBV28 to TRBJ1-1, with TRBD1 matching over 8 bases. The CDR3 is made up of 15 amino acids. Per germline, CDR1 MDHEN and CDR2 SYDVKM. J gave up 3 bases and V 3 bases, and 6 bases lay outside the gene matches. CDR3 coding DNA: TGTGCCAGCAGTTTTGGGCAGGGGGCGGACACTGAAGCTTTCTTT. Amino acids: CASSFGQGADTEAFF.

The rearrangement uses TRBV9 and TRBJ1-1; D perhaps matches TRBD1 (5 bases). Trimming stripped 0 bases from V and 6 bases from J, with 9 bases between. This CDR3 has 13 residues. CDR1 is SGDLS and CDR2 is YYNGEE in the germline V gene. Here the CDR3 DNA reads TGTGCCAGCAGCGTAGATGGGGCAGCTGAAGCTTTCTTT. This codes for CASSVDGAAEAFF.

The genes are TRBV15 and TRBJ2-7, with 10 nucleotides matching TRBD2. Looked up from germline, CDR1 is LNHNV and CDR2 is YYDKDF (reference sequence). Germline trimming cut 2 bases from V and 2 bases from J; bases unmatched to any gene: 0. This CDR3 is built from 14 residues. The CDR3 loop reads CATSRLAGAYEQYF. Written as DNA, the CDR3 is TGTGCCACCAGCAGACTAGCGGGGGCCTACGAGCAGTACTTC.

J is TRBJ2-1 and V is TRBV29-1; D is uncertain. The CDR3 runs to 15 residues. V lost 4 bases, J lost 9 bases, and 22 bases lay in between. The V gene's germline CDR1 is SQVTM and CDR2 ANQGSEA. As DNA, the CDR3 is TGCAGCGTTGTTTTAATTGCAGCTGTAACGGGTGAGCAGTTCTTC. This translates into CSVVLIAAVTGEQFF.

This sequence joins TRBV5-5 and TRBJ2-3, with TRBD2 identical over 14 bases. The CDR3 consists of 17 residues. V shed 2 bases, J shed 3 bases, and the junction held 5 bases outside the gene matches. In germline, CDR1 is SGHKS, CDR2 YYEKEE (reference sequence). CDR3 sequence reads: CASSFSGLAGVTDTQYF. DNA of the CDR3: TGTGCCAGCAGCTTCTCGGGACTAGCGGGGGTTACAGATACGCAGTATTTT.

The genes are TRBV5-6 and TRBJ1-2, with D maybe TRBD1 (5 bases). V was shortened by 6 bases and J by 0 bases, with 18 bases between the two germline ends. Germline-derived CDR1 and CDR2 are SGHDT and YYEEEE. The CDR3 has 16 residues. The DNA of the CDR3 is TGTGCCAGCACCTCTGGAGGGGCAGGAGCTAACTATGGCTACACCTTC. Translating gives CASTSGGAGANYGYTF.

There are a few counts of this clone. The chain is built from TRBV29-1 and TRBJ2-7; unclear D gene. The CDR3 has 13 amino acids. The germline gives CDR1 SQVTM, CDR2 ANQGSEA. V lost 3 bases, J lost 4 bases, and 13 bases lay in between. CDR3 region: CSVEEQSSYEQYF. CDR3 DNA: TGCAGCGTTGAGGAACAGTCTAGTTACGAGCAGTACTTC.

This clone has just one count. The chain employs TRBV25-1 and TRBJ1-2; D not resolved. Germline V gives CDR1 MGHDK, CDR2 SYGVNS. CDR3 length: 14 amino acids. The germline V and J ends were trimmed by 5 bases and 4 bases, with 14 bases remaining between them. This CDR3 reads CASSLSEGAYGYTF. CDR3 sequence (DNA): TGTGCCAGCAGTCTCTCCGAGGGCGCCTATGGCTACACCTTC.

This clone came up a few times. The genes are TRBV6-6 and TRBJ1-1; D possibly corresponds to TRBD1 (5 bases). The CDR3 consists of 13 residues. The germline gives CDR1 MNHNY, CDR2 SVGAGI (reference sequence). V was shortened by 11 bases and J by 3 bases, with 16 bases between the two germline ends. In DNA, the CDR3 is TGTGCCGGCAAGATCCAGGGCTACACTGAAGCTTTCTTT. Amino acids: CAGKIQGYTEAFF.

V gene TRBV2 combines with J gene TRBJ2-7; D might be TRBD1 or TRBD2, each matching 5 bases. Germline assignment: CDR1 SNHLY and CDR2 FYNNEI. This CDR3 spans 12 amino acids. V gave up 8 bases and J gave up 3 bases, with 11 bases separating them. CDR3 DNA: TGTGCCAGCGGGGGAGTCGACTACGAGCAGTACTTC. Residues: CASGGVDYEQYF. The whole variable domain, filled in from reference TRBV2 and TRBJ2-7, reads EPEVTQTPSHQVTQMGQEVILRCVPISNHLYFYWYRQILGQKVEFLVSFYNNEISEKSEIFDDQFSVERPDGSNFTLKIRSTKLEDSAMYFCASGGVDYEQYFGPGTRLTVT.

The V gene is TRBV30, the J gene TRBJ1-5, with D perhaps TRBD1 (6 bases). The CDR3 has 14 residues. Trimming shortened V by 3 bases and J by 1 base, and 10 bases separated the two germline ends. Germline-derived CDR1 and CDR2 are GTSNPN and SVGIG (reference sequence). The CDR3 sequence is CAWSTGHSNQPQHF. CDR3 nucleotide sequence: TGTGCCTGGAGCACAGGGCACAGCAATCAGCCCCAGCATTTT.

The chain combines TRBV4-3 with TRBJ2-1; D is ambiguous. V lost 0 bases to trimming and J lost 0 bases, with 12 bases between them. CDR3 length: 17 residues. The germline V gene encodes CDR1 LGHNA and CDR2 YSLEER. CDR3 nucleotides: TGCGCCAGCAGCCAAGATTCGGGCGTAAGCTCCTACAATGAGCAGTTCTTC. Translated: CASSQDSGVSSYNEQFF.

J is TRBJ2-1 and V is TRBV30; tentatively, D is TRBD2 (6 bases). The ends were cut back, 7 bases at V and 0 bases at J, with 10 bases in the middle. The CDR3 totals 13 residues. CDR1 and CDR2 from the germline V gene are GTSNPN and SVGIG (reference sequence). Here the CDR3 DNA reads TGTGCCTCATGGGACTCCTCCTACAATGAGCAGTTCTTC. The encoded protein is CASWDSSYNEQFF.

This clone has a handful of counts. The rearrangement links TRBV5-6 to TRBJ1-6; D possibly corresponds to TRBD1 (5 bases). Germline CDR1 reads SGHDT; CDR2 reads YYEEEE. This CDR3 spans 16 amino acids. V was clipped by 3 bases and J by 11 bases, with 21 bases between them. The CDR3 protein is CASSSWTIGALPPLHF. The DNA of the CDR3 is TGTGCCAGCAGCTCCTGGACAATCGGGGCCCTACCACCCCTCCACTTT.

This clone was found a few times. The V and J genes are TRBV29-1 and TRBJ1-1; 8 nucleotides align to TRBD1. This CDR3 region has 12 residues. The germline V gene has CDR1 SQVTM and CDR2 ANQGSEA. With 7 bases clipped from V and 5 bases from J, the junction kept 6 bases outside the gene matches. The CDR3 DNA reads TGCAGCGCTTCAGGGGGCGCGACTGAAGCTTTCTTT. Its protein is CSASGGATEAFF.

The gene calls are TRBV10-3 and TRBJ1-4; no firm D call. V lost 0 bases, J lost 8 bases, and 4 bases lay in between. CDR3 length: 12 residues. Germline V gene lookup returns CDR1 ENHRY and CDR2 SYGVKD. The CDR3 loop reads CAISESAEKLFF. In nucleotides, the CDR3 is TGTGCCATCAGTGAGTCGGCAGAAAAACTGTTTTTT.

The genes are TRBV5-1 and TRBJ2-7; D might be TRBD2 (5 bases). CDR3 size: 17 residues. Germline V gene data show CDR1 as SGHRS and CDR2 as YFSETQ. The ends were cut back, 0 bases at V and 3 bases at J, with 19 bases in the middle. The CDR3 spells CASSLDPSGSEYYEQYF. DNA for the CDR3: TGCGCCAGCAGCTTGGATCCCTCGGGTAGCGAGTACTACGAGCAGTACTTC.

In its sample, this clone was seen a few times. V usage is TRBV30 and J usage is TRBJ1-2; weak D call: TRBD1 (5 bases). With 3 bases removed from V and 6 bases from J, the gap between germline ends came to 23 bases. The CDR3 has 16 amino acids. Germline assignment: CDR1 GTSNPN and CDR2 SVGIG (reference sequence). CDR3 region: CAWRAQGPKSRDGYTF. CDR3 in DNA: TGTGCCTGGAGGGCCCAGGGACCTAAATCGCGGGATGGCTACACCTTC.

The chain joins TRBV27 to TRBJ1-2, with a tentative D call TRBD1 (5 bases). Trimming took 5 bases from V and 4 from J, leaving 14 bases between them. Germline loops: CDR1 MNHEY, CDR2 SMNVEV (reference sequence). This CDR3 has 14 residues. The CDR3 spells CASSRTTGSYGYTF. The CDR3 nucleotides read TGTGCCAGCAGTCGGACAACAGGAAGCTATGGCTACACCTTC.

V usage is TRBV5-6 and J usage is TRBJ2-7; D is possibly TRBD1 (5 bases). The V gene's germline CDR1 is SGHDT and CDR2 YYEEEE. The CDR3 consists of 12 residues. V was trimmed by 4 bases and J by 7 bases, leaving 12 bases between them. The CDR3: CASSPGALEQYF. As DNA, the CDR3 is TGTGCCAGCAGCCCTGGGGCATTGGAGCAGTACTTC.

The chain has TRBV30 and TRBJ1-3, with D maybe TRBD1 (6 bases). The V end lost 4 bases, the J end lost 4 bases, and 11 bases lay between the germline ends. Looked up from germline, CDR1 is GTSNPN and CDR2 is SVGIG (reference sequence). The CDR3 extends over 13 amino acids. This CDR3 reads CAWTTGPGNTIYF. For the CDR3, the DNA is TGTGCCTGGACCACAGGGCCCGGAAACACCATATATTTT.

To note about this clone: A much larger clone lies a single base off, so this may be a read error. The chain recombines TRBV11-2 with TRBJ2-1; no reliable D call. Deletions cut 1 base from V and 6 bases from J, with 1 base between. This CDR3 is 11 amino acids long. Germline V gene sequence: CDR1 SGHAT, CDR2 FQNNGV. CDR3: CASSLANEQFF. DNA for the CDR3: TGTGCCAGCAGCTTAGCCAATGAGCAGTTCTTC.

This clone showed up just a few times. This chain joins TRBV29-1 and TRBJ1-1, with D possibly being TRBD1 (5 bases). Germline CDR1 is SQVTM and CDR2 is ANQGSEA. CDR3 length: 15 residues. V dropped 5 bases and J dropped 2 bases, with 18 bases sitting between them. The CDR3 DNA is TGCAGCGTTTTGGGATTGGGGCAACCAAACACTGAAGCTTTCTTT. Residues: CSVLGLGQPNTEAFF. Full variable domain (remainder filled in from reference TRBV29-1 and TRBJ1-1): SAVISQKPSRDICQRGTSLTIQCQVDSQVTMMFWYRQQPGQSLTLIATANQGSEATYESGFVIDKFPISRPNLTFSTLTVSNMSPEDSSIYLCSVLGLGQPNTEAFFGQGTRLTVV.

This clone was counted only a few times. This chain uses TRBV27 with TRBJ1-5; 7 bases map to TRBD1. From germline, CDR1 is MNHEY and CDR2 SMNVEV (reference sequence). V was clipped by 6 bases and J by 4 bases; unmatched bases: 6. This CDR3 has 14 amino acids. This CDR3 is CASSPDRWNQPQHF. DNA of the CDR3: TGTGCCAGCAGCCCGGACAGGTGGAATCAGCCCCAGCATTTT.

This clone was observed a few times. A read error may account for a junction end that differs from germline. The J gene is TRBJ2-2, the V gene TRBV11-2; 9 bases align to TRBD2. Per the germline V gene, CDR1 is SGHAT and CDR2 is FQNNGV. This CDR3 is built from 17 residues. For the CDR3, the DNA is TGCGCCAGCAGCCAAGATGTAGCGGGGGAGAACACCGGGGAGCTGTTTTTT. It translates to CASSQDVAGENTGELFF.

The chain has TRBV27 and TRBJ2-7, with TRBD2 matching 9 bases. V lost 8 bases and J lost 6; bases outside the gene matches: 20. CDR1 and CDR2 (germline): MNHEY, SMNVEV (reference sequence). This CDR3 has 17 residues. The CDR3 here is CASATPNVGLARTEQYF. The CDR3 DNA follows: TGTGCCAGCGCCACCCCCAATGTGGGACTAGCCCGTACCGAGCAGTACTTC.